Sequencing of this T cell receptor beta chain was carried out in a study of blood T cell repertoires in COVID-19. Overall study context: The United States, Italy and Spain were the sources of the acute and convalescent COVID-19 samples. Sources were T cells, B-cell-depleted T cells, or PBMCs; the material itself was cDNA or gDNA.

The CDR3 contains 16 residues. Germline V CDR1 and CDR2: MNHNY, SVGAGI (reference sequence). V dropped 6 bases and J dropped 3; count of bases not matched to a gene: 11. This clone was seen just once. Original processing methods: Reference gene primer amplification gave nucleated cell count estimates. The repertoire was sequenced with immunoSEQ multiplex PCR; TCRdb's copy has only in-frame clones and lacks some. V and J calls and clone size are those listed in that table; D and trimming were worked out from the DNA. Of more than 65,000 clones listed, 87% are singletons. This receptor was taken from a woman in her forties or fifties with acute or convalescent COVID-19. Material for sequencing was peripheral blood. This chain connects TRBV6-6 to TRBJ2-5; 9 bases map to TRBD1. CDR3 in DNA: TGTGCCAGCAGCAACCTATCCGGGACAGGGAAAGAGACCCAGTACTTC. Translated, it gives CASSNLSGTGKETQYF.